This T cell receptor (beta chain) was sequenced in a study of human T cells and chemical hapten exposure. Time point here: pre-sensitization, week 0. The treatment was: therapeutic diphenylcyclopropenone sensitization with weekly scalp DPC. CDR3 size: 15 residues. CDR1 is WSHSY, CDR2 SAAADI, per germline. V trimming: 3 bases; J trimming: 9 bases; junction bases outside the gene matches: 9. This clonotype was observed at least ten times. The library gave individual cDNA molecules unique molecular identifiers. TCRdb re-called the RACE reads through MiXCR, storing one row per CDR3 protein. There are 52,000 or so distinct CDR3 sequences in the sample; more than 8% occur only once, and 8% to 10% lies in the top ten.

The sequence came from a man aged 40-49 years with alopecia areata. Some clones in this sample may be carry-over from other donors' samples. J is TRBJ2-1 and V is TRBV10-2; 9 nucleotides agree with TRBD2. Here the sequenced sample was whole blood, taken in connection with sensitization to the hapten diphenylcyclopropenone (DPC). DNA of the CDR3: TGCGCCAGCAGTGAAATAAGCGGGGGGAGGTCTGAGCAGTTCTTC. The encoded protein is CASSEISGGRSEQFF.